The source of this T cell receptor beta chain is a study of T cell responses to AZD1222 COVID-19 vaccine. General study findings and limits: All repertoire sampling was performed exclusively after the peak T cell response. The donor group comprised mostly white British people and more females; the analysis possibly underestimated clonal diversity. Per reports, nearly half of all spike-specific TCRs target regions that are unmutated in variants.

Trimming left V 7 bases short and J 7 bases short, with 17 bases between. CDR3 size: 14 residues. Germline CDR1 KGHDR, CDR2 SFDVKD. TCRdb's copy holds only in-frame clones and misses some; the assay was immunoSEQ multiplex PCR. The sample holds 180,000 or so clones, about 87% seen once. This clone was detected a few times. What it binds is not known. This TCR was sampled from an adult who received the MenACWY meningococcal vaccine as a control. Sequences were derived from peripheral blood, sampled 28 days after the second dose of the MenACWY control vaccine. V is TRBV24-1 and J is TRBJ2-3, with D possibly TRBD1 on 6 matching bases. CDR3 sequence (DNA): TGTGCCACCAGACCCACAGGGCTTGTAAATACGCAGTATTTT. It translates to CATRPTGLVNTQYF.